Listed below are T cell receptor beta chains from one sample, sequenced in a study of cytomegalovirus exposure and HLA in healthy donors. The protocol was immunoSEQ multiplex PCR, while the TCRdb copy is restricted to in-frame clones and leaves out a portion. This sample has under 150,000 clones; approximately 67% occur once, and the top ten carry roughly 8.7%. Sequencing was performed on PBMCs. The receptors were sampled from a man aged 18 to 35 in good health and CMV-seropositive. Each CDR3 is given without its conserved first and last residue.

len: 15; j_gene: TRBJ2-7; v_gene: TRBV12-2; CDR3aa: ASRLSVLAGVYGEQY
len: 13; j_gene: TRBJ2-7; v_gene: TRBV11-3; CDR3aa: ASSSGLARFYEQY
len: 14; j_gene: TRBJ2-1; v_gene: TRBV4-1; CDR3aa: ASSLQRGGLDNEQF
len: 13; j_gene: TRBJ1-1; v_gene: TRBV15; CDR3aa: ATSPRGGEDTEAF
len: 11; j_gene: TRBJ1-5; v_gene: TRBV6-5; CDR3aa: ASSNRVGQPQH
len: 12; j_gene: TRBJ1-1; v_gene: TRBV9; CDR3aa: ASSSHTRGTEAF
len: 11; j_gene: TRBJ2-3; v_gene: TRBV5-1; CDR3aa: ASSPDYPDTQY
len: 14; j_gene: TRBJ2-6; v_gene: TRBV15; CDR3aa: ATSRDGGSGANVLT
len: 11; j_gene: TRBJ2-7; v_gene: TRBV10-2; CDR3aa: ARSRGGEGEQY
len: 14; j_gene: TRBJ2-5; v_gene: TRBV5-1; CDR3aa: ASSFFNGQGQETQY
len: 13; j_gene: TRBJ2-6; v_gene: TRBV15; CDR3aa: ATETGGSGANVLT
len: 10; j_gene: TRBJ1-1; v_gene: TRBV2; CDR3aa: ASRGQYTEAF
len: 14; j_gene: TRBJ2-5; v_gene: TRBV5-1; CDR3aa: ASSLWSGGFLETQY
len: 14; j_gene: TRBJ2-1; v_gene: TRBV5-5; CDR3aa: ASSWIAGSSYNEQF
len: 10; j_gene: TRBJ2-7; v_gene: TRBV6-5; CDR3aa: ASSYQGYEQY
len: 12; j_gene: TRBJ1-2; v_gene: TRBV5-4; CDR3aa: ASSSDRADYGYT
len: 15; j_gene: TRBJ2-5; v_gene: TRBV5-1; CDR3aa: ASSLGSAVAGVETQY
len: 11; j_gene: TRBJ2-7; v_gene: TRBV13; CDR3aa: ASSLRESYEQY
len: 12; j_gene: TRBJ1-4; v_gene: TRBV6-1; CDR3aa: ASGGQGQNEKLF
len: 15; j_gene: TRBJ2-1; v_gene: TRBV1; CDR3aa: TSSQRSPSGGYNEQF
len: 11; j_gene: TRBJ1-1; v_gene: TRBV6-4; CDR3aa: ASTPGHGTEAF
len: 14; j_gene: TRBJ1-2; v_gene: TRBV6-6; CDR3aa: ASSYSKKGANYGYT
len: 12; j_gene: TRBJ2-5; v_gene: TRBV5-4; CDR3aa: ASSPPSGQETQY
len: 15; j_gene: TRBJ2-2; v_gene: TRBV5-1; CDR3aa: ASSLHQRTSEAGELF
len: 13; j_gene: TRBJ2-7; v_gene: TRBV27; CDR3aa: ASSPDSGGTYEQY
len: 10; j_gene: TRBJ1-4; v_gene: TRBV27; CDR3aa: ASRGGGEKLF
len: 12; j_gene: TRBJ1-4; v_gene: TRBV7-9; CDR3aa: ASSLDRVGEKLF
len: 14; j_gene: TRBJ2-1; v_gene: TRBV4-2; CDR3aa: ASSQDPGLDPIRQF
len: 13; j_gene: TRBJ2-3; v_gene: TRBV11-3; CDR3aa: ASSTYRGPTDTQY
len: 13; j_gene: TRBJ2-7; v_gene: TRBV5-6; CDR3aa: ASSPSLGSTYEQY
len: 12; j_gene: TRBJ1-2; v_gene: TRBV5-4; CDR3aa: ASSTDRTQYGYT
len: 14; j_gene: TRBJ1-2; v_gene: TRBV5-1; CDR3aa: ASSYGTGPANYGYT
len: 13; j_gene: TRBJ1-5; v_gene: TRBV6-5; CDR3aa: ASRKTVLVNQPQH
len: 13; j_gene: TRBJ2-7; v_gene: TRBV11-2; CDR3aa: ASSPGTGGSYEQY
len: 15; j_gene: TRBJ1-2; v_gene: TRBV28; CDR3aa: ASSPPGTGAANYGYT
len: 13; j_gene: TRBJ2-5; v_gene: TRBV2; CDR3aa: AKGGPAGDEETQY
len: 13; j_gene: TRBJ2-3; v_gene: TRBV28; CDR3aa: ASPPGQGYTDTQY
len: 11; j_gene: TRBJ2-5; v_gene: TRBV21-1; CDR3aa: ASLARGGETQY
len: 13; j_gene: TRBJ2-3; v_gene: TRBV2; CDR3aa: ASSASGVLTDTQY
len: 13; j_gene: TRBJ1-2; v_gene: TRBV5-4; CDR3aa: ASSLVGRGDYGYT
len: 11; j_gene: TRBJ1-2; v_gene: TRBV19; CDR3aa: ASTSQQGYGYT
len: 13; j_gene: TRBJ1-5; v_gene: TRBV6-5; CDR3aa: ASSGRGAHAQPQH
len: 16; j_gene: TRBJ2-1; v_gene: TRBV11-2; CDR3aa: ASSSHRSGLSSYNEQF
len: 13; j_gene: TRBJ1-4; v_gene: TRBV5-4; CDR3aa: ASSRDDKTLEKLF
len: 10; j_gene: TRBJ1-6; v_gene: TRBV14; CDR3aa: ASSRTGGPLH
len: 11; j_gene: TRBJ1-1; v_gene: TRBV10-3; CDR3aa: AISRGGAAEAF
len: 11; j_gene: TRBJ1-2; v_gene: TRBV7-9; CDR3aa: ASSLEGYYGYT
len: 11; j_gene: TRBJ1-2; v_gene: TRBV19; CDR3aa: ASRQDSNYGYT
len: 13; j_gene: TRBJ2-6; v_gene: TRBV6-5; CDR3aa: ASRQTSSGANVLT
len: 13; j_gene: TRBJ2-7; v_gene: TRBV6-6; CDR3aa: ASRIDRGSIYEQY